This TCR beta chain appears in the sequencing data of a study of blood T cell repertoires in COVID-19. For the study at large: Spain, Italy and the United States supplied samples that represented acute and convalescent COVID-19. T cells, B-cell-depleted T cells, or PBMCs supplied cDNA or gDNA.

Original analysis: Nucleated cell number was recorded as an estimate derived from reference gene primer amplification. Clones were sequenced by immunoSEQ multiplex PCR, and TCRdb holds only the in-frame ones, with some missing. V and J calls and clone size are as listed in that table; D and trimming were resolved from the DNA. The sample has 200,000 to 250,000 clones; roughly four fifths are singletons. This CDR3 comprises 12 residues. Trimming took off 7 bases at V and 6 bases at J, with 12 bases between the two ends. The sample taken for sequencing was peripheral blood. The rearrangement uses TRBV12-3 or TRBV12-4 and TRBJ1-1, with D possibly being TRBD1 (5 bases). This sequence originates from a woman between 50 and 59 years old with active or convalescent COVID-19. CDR3 DNA: TGTGCCAGCACCCAGGGCAGGCCTGAAGCTTTCTTT. Amino acids: CASTQGRPEAFF.